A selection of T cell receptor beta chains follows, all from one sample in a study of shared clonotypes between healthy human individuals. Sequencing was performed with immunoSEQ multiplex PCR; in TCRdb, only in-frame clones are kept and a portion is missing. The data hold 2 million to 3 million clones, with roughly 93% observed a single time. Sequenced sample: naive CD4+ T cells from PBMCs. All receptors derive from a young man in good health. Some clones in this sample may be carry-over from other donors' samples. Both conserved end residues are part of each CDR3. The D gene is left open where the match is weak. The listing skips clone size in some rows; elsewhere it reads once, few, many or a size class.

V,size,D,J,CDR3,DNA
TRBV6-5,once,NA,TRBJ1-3,CASGVGNTIYF,TGTGCCAGTGGGGTCGGAAACACCATATATTTT
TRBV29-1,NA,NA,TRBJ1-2,CSGSTGVDYGYTF,TGCAGCGGTTCGACAGGCGTGGACTATGGCTACACCTTC
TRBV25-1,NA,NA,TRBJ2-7,CASTKGLYEQYF,TGTGCCAGCACAAAGGGACTTTACGAGCAGTACTTC
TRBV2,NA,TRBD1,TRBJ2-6,CASLPGQGVSGANVLTF,TGTGCCAGCCTTCCGGGACAGGGTGTCTCTGGGGCCAACGTCCTGACTTTC
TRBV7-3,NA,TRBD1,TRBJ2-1,CASSSGTGVNEQFF,TGTGCCAGCAGCTCCGGGACAGGGGTCAATGAGCAGTTCTTC
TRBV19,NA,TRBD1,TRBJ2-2,CASSWDRNTGELFF,TGTGCCAGTAGTTGGGACAGGAACACCGGGGAGCTGTTTTTT
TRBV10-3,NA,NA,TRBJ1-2,CAISGARPDYGYTF,TGTGCCATCTCCGGAGCCCGACCAGACTATGGCTACACCTTC
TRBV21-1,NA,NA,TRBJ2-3,CASSNRGPPTDTQYF,TGTGCCAGCAGCAACAGGGGACCCCCCACAGATACGCAGTATTTT
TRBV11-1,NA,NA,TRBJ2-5,CASSLRTVETQYF,TGTGCCAGCAGCTTAAGGACAGTAGAGACCCAGTACTTC
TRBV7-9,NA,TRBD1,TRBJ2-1,CASSLSRDSLAEQFF,TGTGCCAGCAGCTTAAGTCGGGACAGCCTTGCTGAGCAGTTCTTC
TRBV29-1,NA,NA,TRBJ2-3,CSVLVISTDTQYF,TGCAGCGTTTTGGTCATAAGCACAGATACGCAGTATTTT
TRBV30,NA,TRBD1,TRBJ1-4,CAWSVPGQGTEKLFF,TGTGCCTGGAGTGTGCCGGGACAGGGAACGGAAAAACTGTTTTTT
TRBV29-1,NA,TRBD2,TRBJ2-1,CSVETSGSSRFF,TGCAGCGTTGAGACTAGCGGGAGCTCTCGGTTCTTC
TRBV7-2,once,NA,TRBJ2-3,CASRRGADTQYF,TGTGCCAGCAGAAGAGGGGCAGATACGCAGTATTTT
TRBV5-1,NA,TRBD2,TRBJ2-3,CASSGNGRATDTQYF,TGCGCCAGCAGCGGAAACGGGAGGGCCACAGATACGCAGTATTTT
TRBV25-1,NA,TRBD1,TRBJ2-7,CASGTGTVEQYF,TGTGCCAGCGGGACAGGGACCGTCGAGCAGTACTTC
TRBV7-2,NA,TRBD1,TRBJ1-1,CASSLLQGAEAFF,TGTGCCAGCAGCTTATTACAGGGGGCTGAAGCTTTCTTT
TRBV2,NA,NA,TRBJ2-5,CASLLAKKLNF,TGTGCCAGCTTACTAGCAAAAAAGTTAAACTTC
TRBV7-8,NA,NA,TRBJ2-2,CASSLSRIRGTNTGELFF,TGTGCCAGCAGCTTATCCAGGATTAGGGGAACGAACACCGGGGAGCTGTTTTTT
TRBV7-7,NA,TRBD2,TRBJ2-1,CASSPIAGALNEQFF,TGTGCCAGCAGCCCTATAGCGGGAGCGCTCAATGAGCAGTTCTTC
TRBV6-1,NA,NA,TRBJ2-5,CASSGTGEETQYF,TGTGCCAGCAGTGGCACAGGAGAAGAGACCCAGTACTTC
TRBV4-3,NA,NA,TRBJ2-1,CASSQDFRAGGFSEQFF,TGCGCCAGCAGCCAAGATTTTAGGGCGGGTGGGTTCAGTGAGCAGTTCTTC